This T cell receptor beta chain was captured by sequencing in a study of blood T cell repertoires in COVID-19. Ages ranged from about 18 to 100 years, with residence in more than 20 US areas. The method was immunoSEQ multiplex PCR; TCRdb's version includes in-frame clones alone and lacks a portion of them. The data show approximately 200,000 clones, 85% seen once. V dropped 5 bases and J dropped 9 bases, with 11 bases sitting between them. The V gene's germline CDR1 is LGHDT and CDR2 YNNKEL (reference sequence). The CDR3 contains 12 residues. The chain couples TRBV3-1 (or the pseudogene TRBV3-2) to TRBJ2-4; a weak D match, TRBD2 (5 bases). The specimen sequenced was PBMCs or T cells enriched from blood (not recorded which). The sequence came from a man in his forties who had recovered from COVID-19. The CDR3 nucleotides read TGTGCCAGCAGCGAGGGTGGGATCATTCAGTACTTC. Residues: CASSEGGIIQYF.